The clone carrying this TCR beta chain was counted only a few times. Antigen: not known. TCR beta CDR3 sequences were amplified from RNA transcripts. The primer set for the first-round RT-PCR of the TCR CDR3 was HTBI. Using its own MiXCR run on the multiplex PCR reads, TCRdb lists one record per CDR3 protein. The sample has around 700,000 distinct CDR3 sequences; roughly 20% are singletons. This specimen comes from a study of T cells in Graves' hyperthyroidism and ophthalmopathy. Study findings and constraints: Also found in blood were most expanded thyroid clonotypes above 0.001.

Germline trimming cut 7 bases from V and 3 bases from J; bases unmatched to any gene: 6. This CDR3 region has 14 residues. Uncontrolled infection, other autoimmune disease, pregnancy or lactation disqualified patients from enrolment. Each diagnosis drew on symptoms, thyroxine, TRAb, thyroid ultrasound and orbital computed tomography findings. The sample of blood was obtained at first hyperthyroidism diagnosis (before any ophthalmopathy symptoms). The chain employs TRBV12-3 or TRBV12-4 and TRBJ1-1; 9 bases map to TRBD1. The sequencing sample was made of blood. The source of this sequence is a woman between 50 and 59 years old with Graves' hyperthyroidism that later progressed to Graves' ophthalmopathy. The CDR3 sequence is CASTRQGVYTEAFF. The CDR3 nucleotides read TGTGCCAGCACCAGACAGGGGGTTTACACTGAAGCTTTCTTT.